The 22 T cell receptor beta chains listed next were all sequenced from one sample in a study of Graves' ophthalmopathy and Graves' hyperthyroidism. Amplification from RNA transcripts yielded the TCR beta CDR3 regions. RT-PCR in the first round used HTBI primers; a second-round multiplex PCR followed. MiXCR, run by TCRdb on the multiplex PCR reads, gives a single entry per CDR3 protein. The sample carries nearly 400,000 distinct CDR3 sequences, about 16% recorded once. Input material: peripheral blood. These receptors all stem from a young woman with Graves' ophthalmopathy.

This clonotype was recorded many times. The CDR3 spells CASSLGRAQAKNIQYF. The DNA of the CDR3 is TGTGCCAGCAGCTTAGGCCGAGCTCAAGCCAAAAACATTCAGTACTTC. This chain uses TRBV11-2 with TRBJ2-4, with D uncertain. The CDR3 runs 16 residues. The V end lost 1 base, the J end lost 0 bases, and 10 bases lay between the germline ends. The V gene's germline CDR1 is SGHAT and CDR2 FQNNGV.

The chain links TRBV30 to TRBJ2-7; D uncertain. The V end was cut by 3 bases, the J end by 6 bases, with 9 bases between. The germline V gene encodes CDR1 GTSNPN and CDR2 SVGIG (reference sequence). The CDR3 covers 11 residues. CDR3 nucleotide sequence: TGTGCCTGGAGCTACGGTCGCGAGCAGTACTTC. Residues: CAWSYGREQYF.

This clonotype occurred many times. The gene calls are TRBV28 and TRBJ2-6, with TRBD1 matching 9 bases. V lost 6 bases, J lost 1 base, and 13 bases stayed unmatched. Germline CDR1 reads MDHEN; CDR2 reads SYDVKM. This CDR3 has 19 residues. The CDR3 bases are TGTGCCAGCAGCCACTACCCACAGGGGGCGATTTCTGGGGCCAACGTCCTGACTTTC. As protein: CASSHYPQGAISGANVLTF.

This clonotype was recorded at least ten times. This chain links TRBV4-1 with TRBJ1-1; no definite D call. This CDR3 is 18 amino acids long. CDR1 is MGHRA, CDR2 YSYEKL, per germline. V lost 1 base, J lost 8 bases, and 26 bases lay in between. DNA for the CDR3: TGCGCCAGCAGCCAAGGGCCTCTAAGGGCAGGAGCGGAACTGGAAGCTTTCTTT. It is translated as CASSQGPLRAGAELEAFF.

The sample holds many counts of this clonotype. V and J are TRBV11-2 and TRBJ2-7; no definite D call. The CDR3 loop spans 13 amino acids. Germline V gene sequence: CDR1 SGHAT, CDR2 FQNNGV. Trimming pared 5 bases from V and 5 bases from J, leaving 13 bases between. CDR3 DNA: TGTGCCAGCAGCCCTCTCCCCCGCCACGAGCAGTACTTC. Amino acid sequence: CASSPLPRHEQYF.

This clonotype was picked up many times. A read error may produce the germline difference seen at one junction end. The chain employs TRBV6-1 and TRBJ1-5; TRBD1 might be the D (6 bases). This CDR3 spans 18 amino acids. The germline gives CDR1 MNHNS, CDR2 SASEGT. The CDR3 DNA reads TGTGCCAGCAGTGAGGGGGCAGCTATTGGTATTAGCTATCAGCCCCAGCATTTT. As protein: CASSEGAAIGISYQPQHF.

This clonotype was recorded at least ten times. Germline is not matched at one junction end, which may reflect a read error. This chain links TRBV6-2 or TRBV6-3 with TRBJ2-2; a weak D match, TRBD2 (5 bases). CDR3 size: 19 residues. CDR1 and CDR2 (germline): MNHEY, SVGEGT. CDR3 nucleotide sequence: TGTGCCAGCAGACCCTATAGGGCAGGCCTGGAGGTTAACACCGGGGAGCTGTCTTTT. Protein sequence: CASRPYRAGLEVNTGELSF.

This clonotype was observed at least ten times. Being one base from a much bigger clone, this may be a read error. This sequence joins TRBV6-5 and TRBJ1-5; perhaps TRBD1 as D (6 bases). The CDR3 length is 15 residues. Germline-derived CDR1 and CDR2 are MNHEY and SVGAGI. Trimming took 2 bases from V and 2 from J, leaving 10 bases between them. Here the CDR3 DNA reads TGTGCCAGCAGTTACGGGGGGGCTGGCAATCAGCCCCAGCATTTT. Amino acids: CASSYGGAGNQPQHF.

The chain combines TRBV7-2 with TRBJ2-5; 12 nucleotides match TRBD2. After removal of 3 bases from V and 1 base from J, the junction contained 3 bases not matched to a gene. In germline, CDR1 is SGHTA, CDR2 FQGNSA. There are 16 residues in the CDR3. CDR3 sequence: CASSFAGLAGQETQYF. DNA for the CDR3: TGTGCCAGCAGCTTCGCGGGACTAGCGGGCCAAGAGACCCAGTACTTC.

This clonotype was detected many times. V usage is TRBV6-5 and J usage is TRBJ1-1; D is uncertain. Germline-derived CDR1 and CDR2 are MNHEY and SVGAGI. The CDR3 covers 11 residues. V was trimmed by 8 bases and J by 1 base, leaving 5 bases between them. DNA of the CDR3: TGTGCCAGCCCGCGGAACACTGAAGCTTTCTTT. Residues: CASPRNTEAFF.

This clonotype was seen repeatedly, ten times or more. The chain is built from TRBV15 and TRBJ2-5; 10 bases line up with TRBD1. The V gene's germline CDR1 is LNHNV and CDR2 YYDKDF (reference sequence). V trimming: 9 bases; J trimming: 4 bases; junction bases outside the gene matches: 5. The length of the CDR3 is 13 residues. The DNA of the CDR3 is TGTGCCACGGGACAGGGGATTCGAGAGACCCAGTACTTC. Residues: CATGQGIRETQYF.

This clonotype was recorded many times. V gene TRBV18 combines with J gene TRBJ2-7, with D possibly matching TRBD1 (6 bases). CDR3 length: 16 amino acids. V was pared by 3 bases and J by 1 base, with 16 bases between. Germline loops: CDR1 KGHSH, CDR2 LQKENI. For the CDR3, the DNA is TGTGCCAGCTCACCGATTTTACTGGACAGTTCCTACGAGCAGTACTTC. It yields the protein CASSPILLDSSYEQYF.

Many counts were recorded for this clonotype. The rearrangement uses TRBV12-3 or TRBV12-4 and TRBJ2-5; TRBD1 matches 7 bases. CDR3 length equals 15 residues. V lost 7 bases and J lost 1; bases outside the gene matches: 9. This CDR3 is CASTLGQTFQETQYF. In DNA form, the CDR3 reads TGTGCCAGCACCCTGGGACAGACGTTCCAAGAGACCCAGTACTTC.

V and J are TRBV6-5 and TRBJ1-5, with D possibly TRBD1 on 6 matching bases. CDR3 size: 15 residues. Looked up from germline, CDR1 is MNHEY and CDR2 is SVGAGI. V was trimmed by 2 bases and J by 3 bases, leaving 11 bases between them. CDR3: CASSYGAGANQPQHF. The CDR3 nucleotides read TGTGCCAGCAGTTACGGAGCGGGGGCCAATCAGCCCCAGCATTTT.

This clonotype was picked up many times. The V call is TRBV7-4, the J call TRBJ2-4; D not resolved. CDR1 SGHVT and CDR2 SQSDAQ come from the germline V gene. Between the trimmed V and J ends, which lost 5 bases and 3 bases, there was a span of 11 bases. The CDR3 has 14 amino acids. The chain's CDR3 is CASSGWRDKNIQYF. CDR3 bases: TGTGCCAGCAGCGGTTGGCGTGACAAAAACATTCAGTACTTC. The whole variable domain, filled in from reference TRBV7-4 and TRBJ2-4, reads GAGVSQSPRYKVAKRGRDVALRCDSISGHVTLYWYRQTLGQGSEVLTYSQSDAQRDKSGRPSGRFSAERPERSVSTLKIQRTEQGDSAVYLCASSGWRDKNIQYFGAGTRLSVL.

Ten or more counts support this clonotype. V and J are TRBV4-1 and TRBJ1-1; 7 bases are shared with TRBD1. Germline loops: CDR1 MGHRA, CDR2 YSYEKL. Trimming removed 4 bases from V and 0 bases from J; junction bases left unmatched: 5. The CDR3 runs to 15 residues. CDR3 sequence (DNA): TGCGCCAGCAGCCCCAACAGGGGTTTGAACACTGAAGCTTTCTTT. It codes for CASSPNRGLNTEAFF.

Ten or more counts support this clonotype. The V and J genes are TRBV6-2 or TRBV6-3 and TRBJ1-1, with D maybe TRBD1 (5 bases). Germline V gene sequence: CDR1 MNHEY, CDR2 SVGEGT. V was cut by 4 bases and J by 4 bases, with 22 bases left in between. This CDR3 has 17 amino acids. Here the CDR3 reads CASSFGPAGRVVTEAFF. CDR3 bases: TGTGCCAGCAGTTTCGGTCCGGCGGGCAGGGTGGTCACTGAAGCTTTCTTT.

This clonotype was seen ten or more times. This chain connects TRBV27 to TRBJ1-1, with TRBD1 identical over 7 bases. CDR1 is MNHEY, CDR2 SMNVEV, per germline (reference sequence). Unmatched junction bases numbered 6, after V lost 6 bases and J lost 8 bases. CDR3 length: 12 residues. The CDR3 DNA sequence: TGTGCCAGCAGACAGGGGACCAAGGAAGCTTTCTTT. Its translation is CASRQGTKEAFF.

This clonotype showed up many times. A much larger clonotype is one base distant, so this may be a read error. V and J are TRBV2 and TRBJ1-2, with 8 nucleotides matching TRBD1. Germline lookup yields CDR1 SNHLY and CDR2 FYNNEI. Unmatched junction bases numbered 0, after V lost 4 bases and J lost 2 bases. The CDR3 loop spans 13 amino acids. This CDR3 is CASSGTGNYGYTF. The CDR3 DNA reads TGTGCCAGCAGTGGGACAGGGAACTATGGCTACACCTTC.

This clonotype occurred many times. A much larger clone is a single base away; this may be a read error. The gene calls are TRBV2 and TRBJ1-1, with D perhaps matching TRBD1 (6 bases). Germline V gene lookup returns CDR1 SNHLY and CDR2 FYNNEI. The CDR3 consists of 15 residues. The CDR3 reads CASSEGGHSNTEALF. CDR3 coding DNA: TGTGCCAGCAGTGAAGGGGGACACTCGAACACTGAAGCTCTCTTT.

This clonotype was counted ten times or more. CDR3 residues: CASSYSVGAGDQPQHF. In DNA, the CDR3 is TGTGCCAGCAGTTACTCGGTGGGGGCAGGGGATCAGCCCCAGCATTTT. The rearrangement uses TRBV6-5 and TRBJ1-5, with D possibly matching TRBD1 (6 bases). CDR1 and CDR2 from the germline V gene are MNHEY and SVGAGI. V was clipped by 0 bases and J by 5 bases, with 14 bases between them. CDR3 length equals 16 residues.

The table lists this clonotype with a few counts. The rearrangement joins TRBV6-2 or TRBV6-3 to TRBJ2-7, with a possible D match to TRBD1 (6 bases). V was clipped by 6 bases and J by 0 bases, with 15 bases between them. Germline CDR1 is MNHEY and CDR2 is SVGEGT. The CDR3 consists of 15 residues. CDR3 protein: CASRPYRVSSYEQYF. The CDR3, as DNA: TGTGCCAGCAGACCCTACAGGGTTAGCTCCTACGAGCAGTACTTC.